This T cell receptor (beta chain) was sequenced during a study of shared clonotypes between healthy human individuals. Germline CDR1 MDHEN, CDR2 SYDVKM. This CDR3 has 15 residues. J lost 8 bases, V lost 7 bases, and 9 bases had no gene match. An assay was performed, and its level was deep. Generated by immunoSEQ multiplex PCR, the TCRdb table keeps only in-frame clones and is missing some. This sample carries about 550,000 clones, nearly 97% of them seen once, and the ten largest clones take over 0.09%. This clone was seen only once. CD8 cells classed as naive were CD45RO-negative and positively selected for CCR7, excluding terminally differentiated effector memory CD45RA+ cells.

The source of this sequence is a woman in her 30s in good health. The specimen was naive CD8+ T cells sorted from blood. V is TRBV28 and J is TRBJ1-4; TRBD1 matches 11 bases. CDR3 bases: TGTGCCAGCAAAAGGACAGGGGGCTCTTTGGAAAAACTGTTTTTT. Translated, it gives CASKRTGGSLEKLFF.